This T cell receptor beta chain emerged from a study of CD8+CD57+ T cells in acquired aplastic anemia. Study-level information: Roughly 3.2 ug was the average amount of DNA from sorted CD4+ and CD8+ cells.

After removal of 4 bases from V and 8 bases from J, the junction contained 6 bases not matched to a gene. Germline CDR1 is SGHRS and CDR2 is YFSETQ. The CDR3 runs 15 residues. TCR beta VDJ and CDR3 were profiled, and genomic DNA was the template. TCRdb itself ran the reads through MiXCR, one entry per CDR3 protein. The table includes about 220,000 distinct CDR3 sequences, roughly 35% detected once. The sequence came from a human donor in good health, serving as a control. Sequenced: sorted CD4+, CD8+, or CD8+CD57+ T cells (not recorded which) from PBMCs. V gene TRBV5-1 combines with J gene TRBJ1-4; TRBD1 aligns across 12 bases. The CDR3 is CASSATGTGGEKLFF. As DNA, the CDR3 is TGCGCCAGCAGCGCGACCGGGACAGGGGGCGAAAAACTGTTTTTT.